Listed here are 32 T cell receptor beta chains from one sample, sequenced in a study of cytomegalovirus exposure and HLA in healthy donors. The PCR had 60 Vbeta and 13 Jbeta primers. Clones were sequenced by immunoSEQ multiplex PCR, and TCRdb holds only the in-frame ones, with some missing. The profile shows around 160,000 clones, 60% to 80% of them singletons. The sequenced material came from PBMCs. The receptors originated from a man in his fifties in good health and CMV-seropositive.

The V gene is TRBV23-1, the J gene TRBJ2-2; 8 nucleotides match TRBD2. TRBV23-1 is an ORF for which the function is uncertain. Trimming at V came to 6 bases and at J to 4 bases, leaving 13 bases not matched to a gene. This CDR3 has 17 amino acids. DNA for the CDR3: TGCGCCAGCAGACGGACTCGGGGGGGGCCAGGCACCGGGGAGCTGTTTTTT. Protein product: CASRRTRGGPGTGELFF.

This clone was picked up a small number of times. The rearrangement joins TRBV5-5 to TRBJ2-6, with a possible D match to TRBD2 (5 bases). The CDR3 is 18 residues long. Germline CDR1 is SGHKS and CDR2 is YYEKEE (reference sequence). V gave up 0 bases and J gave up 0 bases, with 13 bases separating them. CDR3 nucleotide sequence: TGTGCCAGCAGCTTGGAGGGCACTAGGGCCTCTGGGGCCAACGTCCTGACTTTC. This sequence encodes CASSLEGTRASGANVLTF.

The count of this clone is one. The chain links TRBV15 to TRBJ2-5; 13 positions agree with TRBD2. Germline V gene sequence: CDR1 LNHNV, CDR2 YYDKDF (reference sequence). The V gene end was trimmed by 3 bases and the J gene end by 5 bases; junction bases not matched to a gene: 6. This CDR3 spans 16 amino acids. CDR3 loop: CATSSGLAGVRETQYF. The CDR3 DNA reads TGTGCCACCAGCAGTGGACTAGCGGGGGTGCGGGAGACCCAGTACTTC.

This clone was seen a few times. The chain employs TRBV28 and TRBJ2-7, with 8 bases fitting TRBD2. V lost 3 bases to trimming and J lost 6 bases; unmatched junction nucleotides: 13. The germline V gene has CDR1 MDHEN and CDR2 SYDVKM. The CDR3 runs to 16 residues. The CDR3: CASSFTREGLGFEQYF. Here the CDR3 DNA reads TGTGCCAGCAGTTTCACACGGGAGGGATTGGGGTTCGAGCAGTACTTC. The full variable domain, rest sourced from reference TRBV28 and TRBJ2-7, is DVKVTQSSRYLVKRTGEKVFLECVQDMDHENMFWYRQDPGLGLRLIYFSYDVKMKEKGDIPEGYSVSREKKERFSLILESASTNQTSMYLCASSFTREGLGFEQYFGPGTRLTVT.

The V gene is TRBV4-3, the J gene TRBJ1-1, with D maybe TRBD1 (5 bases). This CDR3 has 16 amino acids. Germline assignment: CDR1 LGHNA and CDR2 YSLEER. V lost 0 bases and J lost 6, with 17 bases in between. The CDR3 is CASSQDWRSRGAEAFF. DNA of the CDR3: TGCGCCAGCAGCCAAGATTGGCGTTCCCGGGGGGCTGAAGCTTTCTTT.

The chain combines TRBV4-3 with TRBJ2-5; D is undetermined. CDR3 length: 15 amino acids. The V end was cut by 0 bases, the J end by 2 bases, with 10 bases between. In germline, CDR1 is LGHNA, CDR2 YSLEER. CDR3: CASSQDNAGQETQYF. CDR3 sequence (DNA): TGCGCCAGCAGCCAAGATAATGCAGGTCAAGAGACCCAGTACTTC.

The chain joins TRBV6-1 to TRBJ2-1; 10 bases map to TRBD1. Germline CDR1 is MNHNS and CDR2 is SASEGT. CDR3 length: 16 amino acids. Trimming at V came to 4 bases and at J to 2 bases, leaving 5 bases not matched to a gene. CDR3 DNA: TGTGCCAGCAGTGCTGCCGGGACAGGGGCCTACAATGAGCAGTTCTTC. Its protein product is CASSAAGTGAYNEQFF.

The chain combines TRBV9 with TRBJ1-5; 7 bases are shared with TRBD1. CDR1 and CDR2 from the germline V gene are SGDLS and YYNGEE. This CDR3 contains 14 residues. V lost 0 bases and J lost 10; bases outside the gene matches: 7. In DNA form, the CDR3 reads TGTGCCAGCAGCGTAGCATGGGAAGGGGGCCCCCAGCATTTT. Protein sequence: CASSVAWEGGPQHF.

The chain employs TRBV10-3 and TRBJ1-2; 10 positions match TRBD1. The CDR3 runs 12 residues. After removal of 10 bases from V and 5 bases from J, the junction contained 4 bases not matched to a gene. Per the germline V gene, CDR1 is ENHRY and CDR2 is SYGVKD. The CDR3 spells CATGQGRYGYTF. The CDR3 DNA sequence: TGTGCCACGGGACAGGGGCGTTATGGCTACACCTTC.

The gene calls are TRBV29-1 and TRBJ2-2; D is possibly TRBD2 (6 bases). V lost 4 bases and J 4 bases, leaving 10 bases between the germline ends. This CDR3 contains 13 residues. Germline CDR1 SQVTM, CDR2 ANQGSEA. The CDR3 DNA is TGCAGCGTTGTAGTCGGGGGCACCGGGGAGCTGTTTTTT. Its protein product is CSVVVGGTGELFF.

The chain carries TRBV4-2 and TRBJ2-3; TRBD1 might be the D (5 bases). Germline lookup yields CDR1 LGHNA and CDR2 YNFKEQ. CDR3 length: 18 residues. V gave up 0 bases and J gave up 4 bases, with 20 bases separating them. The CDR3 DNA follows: TGTGCCAGCAGCCAAGATCCTAATTCGGTTGGGGCGTCAGATACGCAGTATTTT. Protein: CASSQDPNSVGASDTQYF.

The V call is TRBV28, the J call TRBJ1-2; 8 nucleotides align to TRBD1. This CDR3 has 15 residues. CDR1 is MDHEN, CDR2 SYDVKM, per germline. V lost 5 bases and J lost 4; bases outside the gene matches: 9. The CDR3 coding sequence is TGTGCCAGCAGTACCGGACAGGGTCGTGTCTATGGCTACACCTTC. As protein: CASSTGQGRVYGYTF.

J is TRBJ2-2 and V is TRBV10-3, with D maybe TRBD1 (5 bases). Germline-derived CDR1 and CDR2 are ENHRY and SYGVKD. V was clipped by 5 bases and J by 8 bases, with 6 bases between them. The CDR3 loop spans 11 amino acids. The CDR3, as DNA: TGTGCCATCAGTCAGGGAGGGGAGCTGTTTTTT. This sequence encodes CAISQGGELFF.

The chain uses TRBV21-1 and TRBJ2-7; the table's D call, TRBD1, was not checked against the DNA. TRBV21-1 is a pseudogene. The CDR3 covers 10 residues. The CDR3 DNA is TGTGCCAGCAGCAAAGATCCAGGGGGCTTC. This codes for CASSKDPGGF.

The CDR3 sequence: CASSREARVTYEQYF. The DNA for the CDR3 is TGCGCCAGCAGCCGAGAGGCCAGGGTGACCTACGAGCAGTACTTC. The genes are TRBV4-3 and TRBJ2-5; D might be TRBD1 (5 bases). The closer fit of TRBJ2-7 to the DNA end suggests the J call may be wrong. The V gene's germline CDR1 is LGHNA and CDR2 YSLEER. This CDR3 comprises 15 residues.

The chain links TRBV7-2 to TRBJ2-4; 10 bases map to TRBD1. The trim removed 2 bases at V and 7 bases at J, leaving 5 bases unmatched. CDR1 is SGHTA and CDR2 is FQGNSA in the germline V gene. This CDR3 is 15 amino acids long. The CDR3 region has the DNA TGTGCCAGCAGCTTAACCGGGACAGGGGTGAACATTCAGTACTTC. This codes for CASSLTGTGVNIQYF.

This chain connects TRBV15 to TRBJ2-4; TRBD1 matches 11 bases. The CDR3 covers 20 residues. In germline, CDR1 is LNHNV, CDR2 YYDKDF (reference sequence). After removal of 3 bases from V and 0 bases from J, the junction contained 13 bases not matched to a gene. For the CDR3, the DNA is TGTGCCACCAGCAGGGGGTCCGGGACAGGGGGTGAAGGAGCCAAAAACATTCAGTACTTC. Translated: CATSRGSGTGGEGAKNIQYF.

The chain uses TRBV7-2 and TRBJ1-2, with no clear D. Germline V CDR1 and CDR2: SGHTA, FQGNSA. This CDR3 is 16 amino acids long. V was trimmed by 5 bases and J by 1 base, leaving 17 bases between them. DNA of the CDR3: TGTGCCAGCAGCCACCCTTCCACGGGTTATAACTATGGCTACACCTTC. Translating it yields CASSHPSTGYNYGYTF.

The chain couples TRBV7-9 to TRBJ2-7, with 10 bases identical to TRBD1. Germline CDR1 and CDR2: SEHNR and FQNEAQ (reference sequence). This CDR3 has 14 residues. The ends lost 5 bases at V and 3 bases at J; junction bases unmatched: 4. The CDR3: CASSHRDRGYEQYF. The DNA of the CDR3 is TGTGCCAGCAGCCACCGGGACAGGGGCTACGAGCAGTACTTC.

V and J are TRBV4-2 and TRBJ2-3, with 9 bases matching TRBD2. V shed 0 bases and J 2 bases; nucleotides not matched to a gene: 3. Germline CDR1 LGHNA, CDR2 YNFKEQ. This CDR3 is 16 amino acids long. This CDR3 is CASSQDAGGPTDTQYF. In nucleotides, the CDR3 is TGTGCCAGCAGCCAAGATGCGGGGGGGCCCACAGATACGCAGTATTTT.

The CDR3 nucleotides are TGCGCCAGCAGCGCCGGGACAGGGTATTCCCAGCCCCAGCATTTT. It specifies CASSAGTGYSQPQHF. V usage is TRBV4-3 and J usage is TRBJ1-5, with 9 bases matching TRBD1. The germline V gene has CDR1 LGHNA and CDR2 YSLEER. This CDR3 contains 15 residues. V shed 5 bases, J shed 7 bases, and the junction held 9 bases outside the gene matches.

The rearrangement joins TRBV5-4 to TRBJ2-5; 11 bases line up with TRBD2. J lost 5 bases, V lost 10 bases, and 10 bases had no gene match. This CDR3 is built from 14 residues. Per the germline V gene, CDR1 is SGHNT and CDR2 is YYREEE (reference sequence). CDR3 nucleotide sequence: TGTGCCGGCGGCCTAGCGGGGGGTTATGAGACCCAGTACTTC. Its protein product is CAGGLAGGYETQYF.

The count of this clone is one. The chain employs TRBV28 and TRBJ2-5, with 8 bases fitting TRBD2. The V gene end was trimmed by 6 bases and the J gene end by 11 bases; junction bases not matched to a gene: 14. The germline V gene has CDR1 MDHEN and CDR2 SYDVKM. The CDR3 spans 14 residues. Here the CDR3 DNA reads TGTGCCAGCAGACTAGCGGACGTCCTTCTGGAGCAGTACTTC. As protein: CASRLADVLLEQYF.

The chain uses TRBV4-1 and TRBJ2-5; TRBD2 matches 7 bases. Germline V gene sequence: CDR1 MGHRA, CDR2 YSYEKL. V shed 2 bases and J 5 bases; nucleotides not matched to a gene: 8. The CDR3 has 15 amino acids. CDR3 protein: CASSQPRERGETQYF. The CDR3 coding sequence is TGCGCCAGCAGCCAACCCAGGGAGCGGGGTGAGACCCAGTACTTC.

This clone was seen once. CDR3 sequence (DNA): TGCGCCACCCACGAGACAGGGGGGGATACCGGGGAGCTGTTTTTT. Translated: CATHETGGDTGELFF. V and J are TRBV5-1 and TRBJ2-2; 9 bases are shared with TRBD1. J lost 5 bases, V lost 9 bases, and 11 bases had no gene match. The CDR3 extends over 15 amino acids. CDR1 is SGHRS, CDR2 YFSETQ, per germline.

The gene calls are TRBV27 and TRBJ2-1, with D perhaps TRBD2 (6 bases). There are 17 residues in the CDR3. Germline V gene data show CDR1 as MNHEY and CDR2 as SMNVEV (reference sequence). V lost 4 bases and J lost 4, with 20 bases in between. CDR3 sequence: CASSWYGGLARYNEQFF. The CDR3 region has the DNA TGTGCCAGCAGTTGGTACGGGGGACTCGCACGTTACAATGAGCAGTTCTTC.

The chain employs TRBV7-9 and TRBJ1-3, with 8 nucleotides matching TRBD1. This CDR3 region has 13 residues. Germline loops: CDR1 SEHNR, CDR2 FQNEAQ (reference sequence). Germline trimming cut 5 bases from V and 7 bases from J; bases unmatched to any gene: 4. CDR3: CASSPRDRNTIYF. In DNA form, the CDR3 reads TGTGCCAGCAGCCCCCGGGACAGGAACACCATATATTTT.

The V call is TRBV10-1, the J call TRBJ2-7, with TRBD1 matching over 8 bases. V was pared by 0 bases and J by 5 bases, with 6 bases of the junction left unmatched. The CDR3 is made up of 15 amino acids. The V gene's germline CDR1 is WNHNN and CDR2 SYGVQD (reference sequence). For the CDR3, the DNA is TGCGCCAGCAGTGAGTCTAGGACAGGGAGTGACGAGCAGTACTTC. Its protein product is CASSESRTGSDEQYF.

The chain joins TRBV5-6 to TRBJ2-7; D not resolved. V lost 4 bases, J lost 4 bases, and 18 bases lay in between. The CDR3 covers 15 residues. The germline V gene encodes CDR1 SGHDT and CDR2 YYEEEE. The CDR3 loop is CASSSVYKLLYEQYF. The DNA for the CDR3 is TGTGCCAGCAGCAGCGTTTATAAATTACTATACGAGCAGTACTTC.

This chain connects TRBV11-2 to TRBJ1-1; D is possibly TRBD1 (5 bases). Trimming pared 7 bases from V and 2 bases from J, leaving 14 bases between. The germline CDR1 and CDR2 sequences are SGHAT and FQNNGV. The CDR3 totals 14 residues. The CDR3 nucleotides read TGTGCCAGCACCTACTCAGGGATCAACACTGAAGCTTTCTTT. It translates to CASTYSGINTEAFF.

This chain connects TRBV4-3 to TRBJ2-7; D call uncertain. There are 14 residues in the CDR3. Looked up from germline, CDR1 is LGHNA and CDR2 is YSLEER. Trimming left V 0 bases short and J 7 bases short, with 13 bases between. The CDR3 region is CASSQDRGPMEQYF. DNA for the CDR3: TGCGCCAGCAGCCAAGATCGAGGCCCCATGGAGCAGTACTTC.

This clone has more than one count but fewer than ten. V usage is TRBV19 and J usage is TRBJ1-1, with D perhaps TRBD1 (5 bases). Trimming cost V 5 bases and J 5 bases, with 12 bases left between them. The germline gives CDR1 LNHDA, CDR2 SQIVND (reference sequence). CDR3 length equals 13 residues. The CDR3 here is CASSPQGGTEAFF. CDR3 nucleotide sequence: TGTGCCAGTAGTCCCCAGGGTGGAACTGAAGCTTTCTTT.